This entry lists 26 T cell receptor beta chains sequenced from one sample in a study of blood T cell repertoires in COVID-19. Profiling relied on immunoSEQ multiplex PCR, and the TCRdb table lists in-frame clones only, not all of them. The table includes just under 350,000 clones, 90% to 95% detected once. What was sequenced was peripheral blood. The source of these receptors is a woman aged 18-35 years who had recovered from COVID-19.

V gene TRBV7-9 combines with J gene TRBJ2-1, with 8 bases lining up with TRBD1. The CDR3 totals 16 residues. With 4 bases clipped from V and 0 bases from J, the junction kept 5 bases outside the gene matches. Per germline, CDR1 SEHNR and CDR2 FQNEAQ (reference sequence). The CDR3 region is CASSSTGGISYNEQFF. In DNA form, the CDR3 reads TGTGCCAGCAGCTCCACAGGGGGTATCTCCTACAATGAGCAGTTCTTC.

J is TRBJ2-1 and V is TRBV18, with 9 nucleotides matching TRBD2. The CDR3 has 16 amino acids. The junction had 5 bases not matched to a gene; V was cut back by 1 base and J by 4 bases. The germline CDR1 and CDR2 sequences are KGHSH and LQKENI. CDR3 nucleotide sequence: TGTGCCAGCTCACCACGGCGGGAGGGCAGGTACAATGAGCAGTTCTTC. Translated: CASSPRREGRYNEQFF.

V and J are TRBV24-1 and TRBJ1-1, with D possibly being TRBD1 (6 bases). The V end lost 3 bases, the J end lost 6 bases, and 16 bases lay between the germline ends. Germline-derived CDR1 and CDR2 are KGHDR and SFDVKD. The length of the CDR3 is 15 residues. The DNA of the CDR3 is TGTGCCACCAGTGATGCCCGGGGGGCTGGGTCTGAAGCTTTCTTT. It yields the protein CATSDARGAGSEAFF.

The chain employs TRBV7-9 and TRBJ1-1; 11 bases line up with TRBD1. Per germline, CDR1 SEHNR and CDR2 FQNEAQ (reference sequence). The CDR3 extends over 16 amino acids. The ends lost 3 bases at V and 5 bases at J; junction bases unmatched: 8. Written as DNA, the CDR3 is TGTGCCAGCAGCTTCGGACAGGGGGCGAGAGAAACTGAAGCTTTCTTT. Its protein is CASSFGQGARETEAFF.

J is TRBJ2-3 and V is TRBV7-2; tentative D call: TRBD2 (6 bases). The V gene's germline CDR1 is SGHTA and CDR2 FQGNSA. Deletions cut 1 base from V and 4 bases from J, with 15 bases between. The CDR3 extends over 16 amino acids. The CDR3 reads CASSLVSLARADTQYF. The DNA for the CDR3 is TGTGCCAGCAGCTTAGTATCCCTAGCGAGGGCAGATACGCAGTATTTT. Combining the CDR3 with reference TRBV7-2 and TRBJ2-3 gives the whole variable domain GAGVSQSPSNKVTEKGKDVELRCDPISGHTALYWYRQSLGQGLEFLIYFQGNSAPDKSGLPSDRFSAERTGGSVSTLTIQRTQQEDSAVYLCASSLVSLARADTQYFGPGTRLTVL.

This sequence joins TRBV6-5 and TRBJ2-2; TRBD2 is a possible D gene (6 bases). The CDR3 covers 15 residues. Germline V CDR1 and CDR2: MNHEY, SVGAGI. Between the trimmed V and J ends, which lost 6 bases and 5 bases, there was a span of 16 bases. As DNA, the CDR3 is TGTGCCAGCAGGGAGGAGGGTTCGGGTACCGGGGAGCTGTTTTTT. Its translation: CASREEGSGTGELFF.

The chain carries TRBV11-2 and TRBJ1-5, with D perhaps matching TRBD1 (6 bases). This CDR3 spans 18 amino acids. The germline V and J ends were trimmed by 3 bases and 0 bases, with 18 bases remaining between them. Germline-derived CDR1 and CDR2 are SGHAT and FQNNGV. The CDR3: CASSFGSGADISNQPQHF. As DNA, the CDR3 is TGTGCCAGCAGCTTTGGTTCAGGGGCGGATATTAGCAATCAGCCCCAGCATTTT.

The chain carries TRBV7-6 and TRBJ1-1, with 7 nucleotides matching TRBD1. The CDR3 sequence is 17 residues long. Per the germline V gene, CDR1 is SGHVS and CDR2 is FNYEAQ. The J segment lost 5 bases and the V segment lost 5 bases, leaving 17 bases of the junction unmatched. CDR3 sequence reads: CASSPGTGQLGLTEAFF. In DNA, the CDR3 is TGTGCCAGCAGCCCAGGTACGGGACAGTTAGGCCTGACTGAAGCTTTCTTT.

This clone was recorded only once. V usage is TRBV6-6 and J usage is TRBJ1-1; no clear D gene. The CDR3 is made up of 14 amino acids. Germline lookup yields CDR1 MNHNY and CDR2 SVGAGI (reference sequence). V lost 2 bases and J 0 bases, leaving 7 bases between the germline ends. CDR3 loop: CASSYQDLNTEAFF. The CDR3 coding sequence is TGTGCCAGCAGTTACCAGGACTTGAACACTGAAGCTTTCTTT.

The V call is TRBV24-1, the J call TRBJ1-1, with 7 positions matching TRBD1. The CDR3 is made up of 14 amino acids. J gave up 3 bases and V 3 bases, and 3 bases lay outside the gene matches. Germline CDR1 reads KGHDR; CDR2 reads SFDVKD. The CDR3 bases are TGTGCCACCAGTGATCGGACAGGAGACACTGAAGCTTTCTTT. This encodes CATSDRTGDTEAFF.

The chain recombines TRBV19 with TRBJ2-6; D is unresolved. Germline lookup yields CDR1 LNHDA and CDR2 SQIVND (reference sequence). V gave up 5 bases and J gave up 4 bases, with 12 bases separating them. The CDR3 consists of 15 residues. CDR3 DNA sequence: TGTGCCAGTAGTCGCACTAATACAGGGGCCAACGTCCTGACTTTC. The encoded protein is CASSRTNTGANVLTF.

CDR3 in DNA: TGTGCCAGCGGACAGACGAACACTGAAGCTTTCTTT. It specifies CASGQTNTEAFF. V usage is TRBV14 and J usage is TRBJ1-1; a possible D gene is TRBD1 (6 bases). V lost 8 bases and J 1 base, leaving 8 bases between the germline ends. The CDR3 has 12 amino acids. CDR1 and CDR2 (germline): SGHDN, FVKESK.

The chain joins TRBV6-5 to TRBJ1-4; TRBD1 is a possible D gene (5 bases). CDR1 and CDR2 (germline): MNHEY, SVGAGI. V dropped 6 bases and J dropped 4 bases, with 15 bases sitting between them. The CDR3 spans 15 residues. The CDR3 loop reads CASSRGAVDNEKLFF. CDR3 in DNA: TGTGCCAGCAGCCGCGGGGCAGTAGATAATGAAAAACTGTTTTTT.

The chain combines TRBV6-5 with TRBJ1-1, with 9 positions matching TRBD1. Trimming took 6 bases from V and 6 from J; bases not matched to a gene: 11. CDR1 is MNHEY and CDR2 is SVGAGI in the germline V gene. CDR3 size: 15 residues. The CDR3 here is CASRPGQGNWAEAFF. CDR3 nucleotide sequence: TGTGCCAGCAGACCGGGACAGGGTAATTGGGCTGAAGCTTTCTTT.

The V gene is TRBV7-2, the J gene TRBJ2-2; 12 bases line up with TRBD2. The germline V gene encodes CDR1 SGHTA and CDR2 FQGNSA. CDR3 length: 21 amino acids. The V and J ends lost 0 bases and 3 bases, in that order; junction bases with no gene match: 14. The CDR3 DNA is TGTGCCAGCAGCTTAGCCCTACGACTAGCGGGGGACTCGGGGGACACCGGGGAGCTGTTTTTT. Translation gives CASSLALRLAGDSGDTGELFF.

This chain uses TRBV9 with TRBJ1-1; 8 bases are a match to TRBD1. Germline trimming cut 3 bases from V and 4 bases from J; bases unmatched to any gene: 2. The length of the CDR3 is 13 residues. Germline V gene lookup returns CDR1 SGDLS and CDR2 YYNGEE. CDR3 protein: CASSGTGRTEAFF. The DNA for the CDR3 is TGTGCCAGCAGCGGGACAGGGCGCACTGAAGCTTTCTTT.

The genes are TRBV12-5 and TRBJ1-1; TRBD1 matches at 8 bases. Germline CDR1 LGHNT, CDR2 FRNRAP. The CDR3 totals 14 residues. V lost 3 bases and J lost 4; bases outside the gene matches: 4. As DNA, the CDR3 is TGTGCTAGTGGTTTAGGACAGGGAATCACTGAAGCTTTCTTT. Its protein product is CASGLGQGITEAFF.

This chain links TRBV20-1 with TRBJ2-3; 10 bases agree with TRBD2. V dropped 3 bases and J dropped 4; count of bases not matched to a gene: 7. The CDR3 loop spans 15 amino acids. Germline-derived CDR1 and CDR2 are DFQATT and SNEGSKA (reference sequence). The CDR3 DNA reads TGCAGTGCTAGTGTTAGCGGGAGGAGAGCAGATACGCAGTATTTT. Protein sequence: CSASVSGRRADTQYF.

DNA for the CDR3: TGCAGCGCAGGTCTCAGCGAGTTTGGAGGGGAGCTGTTTTTT. Translating it yields CSAGLSEFGGELFF. The chain links TRBV29-1 to TRBJ2-2, with D hard to call. Looked up from germline, CDR1 is SQVTM and CDR2 is ANQGSEA. CDR3 length equals 14 residues. V lost 7 bases and J lost 8, with 20 bases in between.

The rearrangement joins TRBV4-1 to TRBJ1-3; D may be TRBD1 (6 bases). The germline V gene encodes CDR1 MGHRA and CDR2 YSYEKL. The CDR3 covers 17 residues. Trimming pared 4 bases from V and 4 bases from J, leaving 20 bases between. This chain's CDR3 is CASSPQPGGAAGNTIYF. CDR3 sequence (DNA): TGCGCCAGCAGCCCCCAACCTGGGGGGGCAGCCGGAAACACCATATATTTT.

The CDR3 protein is CASSPGLAGGTDTQYF. Here the CDR3 DNA reads TGTGCCAGCAGCCCAGGACTAGCGGGAGGCACAGATACGCAGTATTTT. The chain employs TRBV7-7 and TRBJ2-3; 13 nucleotides agree with TRBD2. V was clipped by 5 bases and J by 1 base; unmatched bases: 3. CDR3 size: 16 residues. Per germline, CDR1 SSHAT and CDR2 FNYEAQ (reference sequence).

Note on this clone: Other DNA sequences of this sample code for an identical CDR3. The gene calls are TRBV9 and TRBJ1-2; perhaps TRBD1 as D (6 bases). The ends were cut back, 4 bases at V and 4 bases at J, with 11 bases in the middle. This CDR3 has 13 amino acids. Germline values: CDR1 SGDLS, CDR2 YYNGEE. CDR3 in amino acids: CASSPGGSYGYTF. The CDR3 nucleotides are TGTGCCAGCAGCCCGGGGGGCAGCTATGGCTACACCTTC.

The gene calls are TRBV7-8 and TRBJ2-1, with D possibly matching TRBD2 (6 bases). The CDR3 has 15 amino acids. CDR1 SGHVS and CDR2 FQNEAQ come from the germline V gene. V lost 4 bases to trimming and J lost 2 bases, with 12 bases between them. The CDR3 is CASSSDSGTYNEQFF. The CDR3 DNA sequence: TGTGCCAGCAGCTCCGATAGCGGAACCTACAATGAGCAGTTCTTC.

The V gene is TRBV29-1, the J gene TRBJ2-2; TRBD2 aligns across 8 bases. Trimming removed 6 bases from V and 2 bases from J; junction bases left unmatched: 11. The germline V gene encodes CDR1 SQVTM and CDR2 ANQGSEA. The CDR3 length is 16 residues. Written as DNA, the CDR3 is TGCAGCGTAGTAACTAGCGGAGCCTTTAACACCGGGGAGCTGTTTTTT. Translating gives CSVVTSGAFNTGELFF.

The chain joins TRBV29-1 to TRBJ2-1; D is possibly TRBD1 (6 bases). Germline-derived CDR1 and CDR2 are SQVTM and ANQGSEA. The ends were cut back, 0 bases at V and 3 bases at J, with 15 bases in the middle. This CDR3 has 16 amino acids. CDR3 residues: CSVEETPGQNYNEQFF. The CDR3 DNA reads TGCAGCGTTGAAGAGACACCGGGACAAAACTACAATGAGCAGTTCTTC.

The chain is built from TRBV5-4 and TRBJ2-1; TRBD2 matches at 7 bases. With V trimmed by 0 bases and J by 7 bases, 7 bases remained unmatched. This CDR3 spans 15 amino acids. Germline V gives CDR1 SGHNT, CDR2 YYREEE (reference sequence). CDR3 DNA: TGTGCCAGCAGCTTGGAACGGGAGGCCGGGAATGAGCAGTTCTTC. This codes for CASSLEREAGNEQFF.